This T cell receptor beta chain emerged from a study of T cell repertoires in cytomegalovirus infection. Overall study: Indications came from public TCR beta signatures; they pointed to CMV infection and to a matching HLA type.

Study-level results: Cumulative public TCR beta family frequency identified carriers of CMV plus the relevant HLA. The study found HLA-C-restricted CMV-specific TCR beta clonotypes dominating the ex vivo response.

The CDR3 contains 14 residues. The V end was cut by 5 bases, the J end by 3 bases, with 14 bases between. Germline values: CDR1 SEHNR, CDR2 FQNEAQ (reference sequence). This clonotype has more than one count but fewer than ten. What it binds is not known. In TCRdb, the reads were re-called with MiXCR into one record per CDR3 protein. Here the sample spans 630,000 or so distinct CDR3 sequences, approximately 24% being singletons. Sample: CD8+ T cells from PBMCs. The chain uses TRBV7-9 and TRBJ2-7; D perhaps matches TRBD2 (5 bases). The source is a human donor in good health (CMV status not recorded). Some clones in this sample may be carry-over from other donors' samples. For the CDR3, the DNA is TGTGCCAGCAGCCCCGGAGGTGGAGGCTACGAGCAGTACGTC. This encodes CASSPGGGGYEQYV.